This paragraph covers one T cell receptor (beta chain) sequence. The sample holds a few counts of this clonotype. Its antigen specificity is not known. No much larger clone is present one base from it, and per-base qualities are unavailable. This sample was taken from a study of CD8 T cells in ankylosing spondylitis (dated by TCRdb to 2015 to 2018). At the level of the whole study: The study profiled T cell receptor beta repertoires in healthy donors and ankylosing spondylitis patients to find disease-linked TCR variants. The whole study cohort included 95 to 130 healthy donors and 25 ankylosing spondylitis patients. Peripheral blood was sampled, and synovial fluid was also collected from ankylosing spondylitis patients. What the research found in general, with its limitations: Some motif variants had previously been reported in the synovial fluid and blood of reactive arthritis patients, which suggests shared mechanisms of disease initiation. The disease-linked clones had a CD8+ phenotype and were found at relatively low frequencies in peripheral blood. A TCR beta motif made up of eight or nine highly homologous amino acid variants appeared to be characteristic of blood from ankylosing spondylitis patients. According to the report, matched synovial fluid samples from ankylosing spondylitis patients were significantly enriched for the disease-linked clones.

The sample was run on an Illumina HiSeq 2500. Quantitative 5'-RACE with molecular barcodes was used to prepare TCR beta libraries. The study's own analysis went as follows. A new computational method based on a probabilistic model of VDJ rearrangement was used to identify disease-linked TCR variants. TCRdb handled the public reads itself, with Q25 trimming in fastp and clone calling in MiXCR, and kept productive beta chains. Each record represents a unique CDR3 protein, reported with the most common genes and DNA among its rows. The V and J calls, along with clone size, are taken from TCRdb and not from the paper's own processing. This sample has about 250,000 distinct CDR3 sequences in its table, and around 32% of those were observed once. The ten largest clonotypes hold approximately 4.4% of the sample. Its CDR3 holds 14 amino acids, cysteine through phenylalanine. The kept DNA is CDR3 alone, 42 bases in frame from the first base. V is shortened by 4 bases, J by 5 bases, and the region joining them spans 11 bases.

Sample: blood, either unsorted or a sorted T cell fraction (not recorded which). The sequence came from a male donor with ankylosing spondylitis or in good health (not recorded which). The chain is encoded by TRBV12-3 or TRBV12-4 joined to TRBJ2-2; TRBD2 might be the D gene, on 6 matching bases. The CDR3: CASSSTRRTGELFF. The nucleotide sequence reads as follows: TGTGCCAGCAGTTCGACTAGGAGGACCGGGGAGCTGTTTTTT.